The T cell receptor (beta chain) described here comes from a study of control samples from healthy donors and cancer patients. This CDR3 region has 14 residues. The germline V gene encodes CDR1 MNHEY and CDR2 SVGAGI. The ends lost 3 bases at V and 6 bases at J; junction bases unmatched: 5. This clone was observed once. Here immunoSEQ multiplex PCR was the method, and the copy in TCRdb shows in-frame clones only, minus some. The table includes around 180,000 clones, 88% detected once. The receptor was isolated from a woman in her 30s in good health. The chain combines TRBV6-5 with TRBJ1-3; TRBD1 matches at 7 bases. The specimen was blood. The CDR3 bases are TGTGCCAGCAGTTATAGGGGACAGACAAACACCATATATTTT. Translated: CASSYRGQTNTIYF.